A selection of T cell receptor beta chains follows, all from one sample in a study of vaccination effects on CD4 cells after COVID-19. Their specific antigens are unknown. Profiled with immunoSEQ multiplex PCR; TCRdb holds only in-frame clones, not every one. Found here are fewer than 65,000 clones, 60% to 80% of them singletons; the top ten hold 3% to 4%. The material sequenced was CD4+ T cells from PBMCs cultured with HCoV-OC43 spike peptides, taken before COVID-19 vaccination. Receptors were obtained from a human donor who received a COVID-19 vaccine. Each CDR3 is given with its conserved first and last residue. The D gene is left open where the match is weak. Part of the rows lack a size; the others show once, few, many or a class for expanded clones.

J: TRBJ2-5
D: .
size: .
V: TRBV30
DNA: TGTGCCTGGAGTGTGTTTAAGGTCTCCAGGACCCAGTACTTC
CDR3: CAWSVFKVSRTQYF

J: TRBJ2-3
D: .
size: .
V: TRBV20-1
DNA: TGCAGTGCCCTGACCAGAAATACGCAGTATTTT
CDR3: CSALTRNTQYF

J: TRBJ1-4
D: .
size: few
V: TRBV4-1
DNA: TGCGCCAGCAGCCAAGATCCGGTGGGGGATGAAAAACTGTTTTTT
CDR3: CASSQDPVGDEKLFF

J: TRBJ1-5
D: .
size: .
V: TRBV4-1
DNA: TGCGCCAGCAGTCCAGGCGTGGGGACCAGCAATCAGCCCCAGCATTTT
CDR3: CASSPGVGTSNQPQHF

J: TRBJ1-1
D: .
size: .
V: TRBV28
DNA: TGTGCCAGCAGTTTAAGACGGAAACCTCGGAACACTGAAGCTTTCTTT
CDR3: CASSLRRKPRNTEAFF

J: TRBJ1-2
D: TRBD1
size: once
V: TRBV3-1/TRBV3-2
DNA: TGTGCCAGCAGCCTTGACAGGGTTCGAAGCGGCTACACCTTC
CDR3: CASSLDRVRSGYTF

J: TRBJ1-5
D: TRBD1
size: few
V: TRBV4-3
DNA: TGCGCCAGCAGCGCCCGGACAGGGCTTCAGCCCCAGCATTTT
CDR3: CASSARTGLQPQHF

J: TRBJ2-6
D: TRBD2
size: .
V: TRBV24-1
DNA: TGTGCCACCGGACGGGGGGGCGCGTCTGGGGCCAACGTCCTGACTTTC
CDR3: CATGRGGASGANVLTF

J: TRBJ2-3
D: TRBD2
size: .
V: TRBV12-5
DNA: TGTGCTAGTGGTTCGTATACTAGCGGGGGGGCAGATACGCAGTATTTT
CDR3: CASGSYTSGGADTQYF

J: TRBJ2-1
D: TRBD1
size: .
V: TRBV6-1
DNA: TGTGCCAGCAGTGCGTTAAGGACAGGGGATACCTACAATGAGCAGTTCTTC
CDR3: CASSALRTGDTYNEQFF

J: TRBJ2-1
D: .
size: .
V: TRBV7-2
DNA: TGTGCCAGCAGCTTAGGACAGTACAATGAGCAGTTCTTC
CDR3: CASSLGQYNEQFF

J: TRBJ2-3
D: .
size: once
V: TRBV25-1
DNA: TGTGCCAGCAGTTCCCTCATAGATACGCAGTATTTT
CDR3: CASSSLIDTQYF

J: TRBJ2-4
D: .
size: .
V: TRBV6-2/TRBV6-3
DNA: TGTGCCAGCAGTTACTCGAAAGGGATTTCCAAAAACATTCAGTACTTC
CDR3: CASSYSKGISKNIQYF

J: TRBJ2-5
D: .
size: .
V: TRBV7-3
DNA: TGTGCCAGCAGCTTCGGAAGCCAAGAGACCCAGTACTTC
CDR3: CASSFGSQETQYF

J: TRBJ1-6
D: .
size: few
V: TRBV7-2
DNA: TGTGCCAGCAGCTTACTGGGGGCGGGGGATAATTCACCCCTCCACTTT
CDR3: CASSLLGAGDNSPLHF

J: TRBJ2-3
D: TRBD1
size: .
V: TRBV5-5
DNA: TGTGCCAGCAGGCTTATCCTGACGACAGGGAGCACAGATACGCAGTATTTT
CDR3: CASRLILTTGSTDTQYF

J: TRBJ2-5
D: .
size: .
V: TRBV19
DNA: TGTGCCAGTAGTATTACAGGGTACACAGGAGAGACCCAGTACTTC
CDR3: CASSITGYTGETQYF

J: TRBJ2-1
D: .
size: .
V: TRBV18
DNA: TGTGCCAGCTCACCACGCAGTAATAGATGGAATGAGCAGTTCTTC
CDR3: CASSPRSNRWNEQFF

J: TRBJ2-3
D: TRBD2
size: .
V: TRBV10-1
DNA: TGCGCCAGCAGTGCTTGGCGGGGGGCCGTCACAGATACGCAGTATTTT
CDR3: CASSAWRGAVTDTQYF

J: TRBJ1-2
D: TRBD1
size: .
V: TRBV4-1
DNA: TGCGCCAGCAGCCCTCGGGACAGCCGTTCTAACTATGGCTACACCTTC
CDR3: CASSPRDSRSNYGYTF

J: TRBJ1-4
D: TRBD1
size: .
V: TRBV29-1
DNA: TGCAGCGCCCGGGACAGCCGTCAGGAAAAACTGTTTTTT
CDR3: CSARDSRQEKLFF